A selection of T cell receptor beta chains follows, all from one sample in a study of T cell changes during pregnancy in multiple sclerosis. TCRdb's table, derived via immunoSEQ multiplex PCR, lists solely in-frame clones and lacks some. Here the sample spans some 80,000 clones, 92% being singletons. The sequencing used peripheral blood, collected before pregnancy. These receptors all come from a female donor with multiple sclerosis, enrolled in a pregnancy study. The CDR3 runs from the conserved cysteine through the conserved F or W. The D gene is left open where the match is weak. The size entry is marked missing in some rows and otherwise reads once, few, many or a size class.

cdr3_nt | cdr3_aa | v_call | clone_size | j_call | cdr3_length | d_call
TGTGCCAGCAGCTTGAATCGAATAGACAGCGCCGGAAACACCATATATTTT | CASSLNRIDSAGNTIYF | TRBV7-8 | - | TRBJ1-3 | 17 | -
TGTGCCAGCAGCTTGGGAGGGTTGGTGAACACTGAAGCTTTCTTT | CASSLGGLVNTEAFF | TRBV5-8 | - | TRBJ1-1 | 15 | -
TGTGCCAGCAGCCCTACAGGGGGCCTCAGCTCCTACGAGCAGTACTTC | CASSPTGGLSSYEQYF | TRBV7-9 | - | TRBJ2-7 | 16 | TRBD1
TGTGCCAGCAGCTTTTTTTATTTCAGGGTCTCCCAGCCCCAGCATTTT | CASSFFYFRVSQPQHF | TRBV12-1 | - | TRBJ1-5 | 16 | -
TGTGCCAGTAGTATTGGCTCCCTAGACACCGGGGAGCTGTTTTTT | CASSIGSLDTGELFF | TRBV19 | - | TRBJ2-2 | 15 | -
TGTGCCAGCAGCTTCCTACAGGGCACTGGGGCCAACGTCCTGACTTTC | CASSFLQGTGANVLTF | TRBV5-6 | once | TRBJ2-6 | 16 | -
TGCGCCAGCAAGGGACAGGGGGTCACCGGGGAGCTGTTTTTT | CASKGQGVTGELFF | TRBV5-1 | - | TRBJ2-2 | 14 | TRBD1
TGTGCCATCAGTGAGCGGGGGGCAGGAAATAGCAATCAGCCCCAGCATTTT | CAISERGAGNSNQPQHF | TRBV10-3 | - | TRBJ1-5 | 17 | -
TGTGCCAGCAGCCCGGGACAGAACCTACCTTATAGCAATCAGCCCCAGCATTTT | CASSPGQNLPYSNQPQHF | TRBV28 | - | TRBJ1-5 | 18 | TRBD1
TGCAGCGTTGCCAGGACTAGCTACGAGCAGTACTTC | CSVARTSYEQYF | TRBV29-1 | - | TRBJ2-7 | 12 | TRBD2
TGTGCCTGGGACAGGACGGCAATTGGGGCCTCCAATGAAAAACTGTTTTTT | CAWDRTAIGASNEKLFF | TRBV30 | once | TRBJ1-4 | 17 | -
TGTGCCAGCTCATCCCGGGACATCCGAACCTACGAGCAGTACTTC | CASSSRDIRTYEQYF | TRBV18 | - | TRBJ2-7 | 15 | -
TGTGCCAGCTCACAGGGACTAGCCGCCAATGAGCAGTTCTTC | CASSQGLAANEQFF | TRBV18 | once | TRBJ2-1 | 14 | TRBD2
TGCGCCAGCAGCTTGGTAGGCGGGGGTCCCTACGAGCAGTACTTC | CASSLVGGGPYEQYF | TRBV5-1 | - | TRBJ2-7 | 15 | TRBD2
TGTGCCAGCAGCCCCCGGACTAAGATTACCGGGGAGCTGTTTTTT | CASSPRTKITGELFF | TRBV7-9 | - | TRBJ2-2 | 15 | -
TGTGCCAGCAGCCCAGATACCTACGAGCAGTACTTC | CASSPDTYEQYF | TRBV7-9 | - | TRBJ2-7 | 12 | -
TGTGCCAGCAGCTTAGACTCGAGAACCCCTGAGCAGTTCTTC | CASSLDSRTPEQFF | TRBV7-2 | - | TRBJ2-1 | 14 | -
TGCAGCGTGGGGACTAGCGGATTCTACAATGAGCAGTTCTTC | CSVGTSGFYNEQFF | TRBV29-1 | - | TRBJ2-1 | 14 | TRBD2
TGCGCCAGCAGACTAGCGGGAGCGACCGGGGAGCTGTTTTTT | CASRLAGATGELFF | TRBV5-1 | - | TRBJ2-2 | 14 | TRBD2
TGCAGCGGGACTAGCGGGGGAACCTACGAGCAGTACTTC | CSGTSGGTYEQYF | TRBV29-1 | - | TRBJ2-7 | 13 | TRBD2
TGCAGCGTTGACCAACGGGAGGCGAGCTCCTACAATGAGCAGTTCTTC | CSVDQREASSYNEQFF | TRBV29-1 | - | TRBJ2-1 | 16 | TRBD2
TGCAGTGCTAGAGGTACGGAGGGGGCTTTCTTT | CSARGTEGAFF | TRBV20-1 | - | TRBJ1-1 | 11 | -
TGTGCCAGCAGCTTGCCCCCTCCCCCGACTAGCGGACAAGTTAATGAGCAGTTCTTC | CASSLPPPPTSGQVNEQFF | TRBV7-3 | - | TRBJ2-1 | 19 | TRBD2
TGCGCCAGCAGCGTTAATCCGGGACTAGCGGGATTGCGAACCGGGGAGCTGTTTTTT | CASSVNPGLAGLRTGELFF | TRBV5-1 | - | TRBJ2-2 | 19 | TRBD2
TGTGCCAGCAGTGAACTCAGGGCAGTCTCTGGAAACACCATATATTTT | CASSELRAVSGNTIYF | TRBV2 | few | TRBJ1-3 | 16 | -
TGTGCCAGCAGCTTAGGCCCGGGTACCGAGCAGTACTTC | CASSLGPGTEQYF | TRBV7-9 | - | TRBJ2-7 | 13 | -
TGCAGCGTTGAACTCGACAGGGGTCTGTTTTTT | CSVELDRGLFF | TRBV29-1 | - | TRBJ1-4 | 11 | TRBD1
TGTGCCAGCAGCCAAGATGGAGCGCTAGCGTCAAACTATGGCTACACCTTC | CASSQDGALASNYGYTF | TRBV4-2 | - | TRBJ1-2 | 17 | -
TGTGCCAGTAGTATAATAGGCGGTCAGCCCCAGCATTTT | CASSIIGGQPQHF | TRBV19 | - | TRBJ1-5 | 13 | -
TGCGCCAGCAGCCAATTATGGGACAGGCTACTGGAGAGACGGGCTTTCTTT | CASSQLWDRLLERRAFF | TRBV4-1 | - | TRBJ1-1 | 17 | TRBD1
TGTGCCAGCAGGGCCTGGAGCGGATACAATGAGCAGTTCTTC | CASRAWSGYNEQFF | TRBV2 | - | TRBJ2-1 | 14 | -
TGTGCCAGTAGCCTGTCGGCGGAAAACGAGCAGTACTTC | CASSLSAENEQYF | TRBV19 | - | TRBJ2-7 | 13 | -
TGTGCCAGCTCACTCTCAGACCAAGACAGGGGGGGGACCCAGTACTTC | CASSLSDQDRGGTQYF | TRBV18 | - | TRBJ2-5 | 16 | TRBD1
TGTGCCAGCAGTTTAGGGACTAGCGGGAACACCGGGGAGCTGTTTTTT | CASSLGTSGNTGELFF | TRBV27 | once | TRBJ2-2 | 16 | TRBD2
TGTGCCAGCAGTCAGGGACAGGGGAACCTTAACACCGGGGAGCTGTTTTTT | CASSQGQGNLNTGELFF | TRBV11-2 | - | TRBJ2-2 | 17 | TRBD1
TGCAGCGTTGCTCACAATGAGCAGTTCTTC | CSVAHNEQFF | TRBV29-1 | - | TRBJ2-1 | 10 | -
TGTGCCAGCAGGCACCGGGATACGGTCCGTGCCGGGGAGCTGTTTTTT | CASRHRDTVRAGELFF | TRBV28 | - | TRBJ2-2 | 16 | -
TGCGCCAGCAGCTTGGTAGGGGGCGCGGGGATGAACACTGAAGCTTTCTTT | CASSLVGGAGMNTEAFF | TRBV5-1 | - | TRBJ1-1 | 17 | TRBD1
TGCGCCAGCAGCTTAGGGGCAGATACGCAGTATTTT | CASSLGADTQYF | TRBV5-1 | - | TRBJ2-3 | 12 | -
TGTGCCAGCACCGCTAGCGGGAGAAGGCAGACCCAGTACTTC | CASTASGRRQTQYF | TRBV2 | - | TRBJ2-5 | 14 | TRBD2
TGTGCCAGCAGTTTTCAGGGGCCGGTAATAGGAGGCTACACCTTC | CASSFQGPVIGGYTF | TRBV27 | - | TRBJ1-2 | 15 | -
TGTGCCAGTAGTATTTGGGACAGGGTGGATCAGCCCCAGCATTTT | CASSIWDRVDQPQHF | TRBV19 | once | TRBJ1-5 | 15 | TRBD1
TGTGCCAGCAGTTCAGGGGTGGCCGAGCAGTACTTC | CASSSGVAEQYF | TRBV28 | - | TRBJ2-7 | 12 | -
TGTGCCAGCAGCCGGACAGGGGGTGAAGCTTTCTTT | CASSRTGGEAFF | TRBV6-5 | - | TRBJ1-1 | 12 | TRBD1
TGTGCCAGCAGCGTAGATGGGGGCCACACCTACGAGCAGTACTTC | CASSVDGGHTYEQYF | TRBV9 | - | TRBJ2-7 | 15 | -
TGTGCCAGCAGGACCTCACAGGGGGCGAGAAACACCATATATTTT | CASRTSQGARNTIYF | TRBV13 | - | TRBJ1-3 | 15 | TRBD1
TGTGCCAGCAGTTTCATCCGGACAGGGTGGGGGCAAGAGACCCAGTACTTC | CASSFIRTGWGQETQYF | TRBV27 | - | TRBJ2-5 | 17 | TRBD1
TGTGCCAGCAGTCTCTTTAATCAGCCCCAGCATTTT | CASSLFNQPQHF | TRBV28 | - | TRBJ1-5 | 12 | -